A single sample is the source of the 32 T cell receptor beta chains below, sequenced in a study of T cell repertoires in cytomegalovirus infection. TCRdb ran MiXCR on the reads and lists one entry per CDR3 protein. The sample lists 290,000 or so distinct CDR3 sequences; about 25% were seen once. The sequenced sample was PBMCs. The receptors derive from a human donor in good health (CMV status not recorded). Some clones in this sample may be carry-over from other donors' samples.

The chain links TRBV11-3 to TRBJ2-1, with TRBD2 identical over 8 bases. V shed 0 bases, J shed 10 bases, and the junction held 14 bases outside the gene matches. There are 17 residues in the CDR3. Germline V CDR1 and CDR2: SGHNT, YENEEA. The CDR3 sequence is CASSLDLGGRTLGEQFF. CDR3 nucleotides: TGTGCCAGCAGCTTAGATCTGGGCGGGAGGACCCTGGGGGAGCAGTTCTTC. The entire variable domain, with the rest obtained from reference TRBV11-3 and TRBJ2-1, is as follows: EAGVVQSPRYKIIEKKQPVAFWCNPISGHNTLYWYLQNLGQGPELLIRYENEEAVDDSQLPKDRFSAERLKGVDSTLKIQPAELGDSAVYLCASSLDLGGRTLGEQFFGPGTRLTVL.

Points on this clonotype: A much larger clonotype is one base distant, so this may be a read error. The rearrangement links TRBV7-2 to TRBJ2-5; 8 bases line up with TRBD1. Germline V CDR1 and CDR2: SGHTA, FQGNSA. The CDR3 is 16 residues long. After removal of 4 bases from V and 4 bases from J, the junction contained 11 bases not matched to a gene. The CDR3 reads CASSSNRVGTGETQYF. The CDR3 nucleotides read TGTGCCAGCAGCTCAAATCGGGTGGGGACAGGAGAGACCCAGTACTTC.

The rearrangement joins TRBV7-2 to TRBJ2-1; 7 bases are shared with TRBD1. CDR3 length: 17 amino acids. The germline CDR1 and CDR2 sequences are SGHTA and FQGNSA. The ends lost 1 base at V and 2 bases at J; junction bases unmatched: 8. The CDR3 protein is CASSLVMVTGTYNEQFF. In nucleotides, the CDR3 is TGTGCCAGCAGCTTAGTTATGGTGACAGGGACCTACAATGAGCAGTTCTTC. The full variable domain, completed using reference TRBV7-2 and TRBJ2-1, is GAGVSQSPSNKVTEKGKDVELRCDPISGHTALYWYRQSLGQGLEFLIYFQGNSAPDKSGLPSDRFSAERTGGSVSTLTIQRTQQEDSAVYLCASSLVMVTGTYNEQFFGPGTRLTVL.

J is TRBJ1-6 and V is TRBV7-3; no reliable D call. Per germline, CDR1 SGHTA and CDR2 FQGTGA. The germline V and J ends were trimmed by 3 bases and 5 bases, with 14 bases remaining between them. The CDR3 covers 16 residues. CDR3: CASSLIAGPNNSPLHF. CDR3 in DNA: TGTGCCAGCAGCTTGATAGCTGGACCGAATAATTCACCCCTCCACTTT.

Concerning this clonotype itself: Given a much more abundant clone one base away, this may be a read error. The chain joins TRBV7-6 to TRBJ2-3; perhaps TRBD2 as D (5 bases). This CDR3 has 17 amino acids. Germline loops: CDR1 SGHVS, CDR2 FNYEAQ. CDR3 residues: CANSLVGSAVPTDTQYF. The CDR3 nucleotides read TGTGCCAACAGCTTAGTTGGTAGCGCGGTGCCCACAGATACGCAGTATTTT. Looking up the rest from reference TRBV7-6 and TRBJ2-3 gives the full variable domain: GAGVSQSPRYKVTKRGQDVALRCDPISGHVSLYWYRQALGQGPEFLTYFNYEAQQDKSGLPNDRFSAERPEGSISTLTIQRTEQRDSAMYRCANSLVGSAVPTDTQYFGPGTRLTVL.

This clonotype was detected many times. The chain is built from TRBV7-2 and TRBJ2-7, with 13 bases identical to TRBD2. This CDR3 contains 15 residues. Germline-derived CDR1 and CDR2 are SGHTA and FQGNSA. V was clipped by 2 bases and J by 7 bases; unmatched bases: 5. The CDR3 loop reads CASSLLLAGGGEQYF. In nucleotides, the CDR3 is TGTGCCAGCAGCTTATTACTAGCGGGAGGGGGAGAGCAGTACTTC.

CDR3 DNA: TGTGCCAGTAGTAAACCGGGACTAGCGGGATTGTATTTT. Residues: CASSKPGLAGLYF. The chain employs TRBV19 and TRBJ2-3; 13 bases line up with TRBD2. Germline V gene sequence: CDR1 LNHDA, CDR2 SQIVND (reference sequence). Losses at the gene ends were 4 bases for V and 14 bases for J; bases not matched to a gene: 6. The CDR3 sequence is 13 residues long.

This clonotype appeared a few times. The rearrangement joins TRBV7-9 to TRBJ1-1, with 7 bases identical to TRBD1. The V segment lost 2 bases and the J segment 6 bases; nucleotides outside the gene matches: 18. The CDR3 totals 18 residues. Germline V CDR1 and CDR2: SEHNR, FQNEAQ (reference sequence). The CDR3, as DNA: TGTGCCAGCAGCTTATACGTGTCGGGCAGGGGGAAAAAGCCTGAAGCTTTCTTT. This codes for CASSLYVSGRGKKPEAFF. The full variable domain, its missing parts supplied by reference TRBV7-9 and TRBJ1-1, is DTGVSQNPRHKITKRGQNVTFRCDPISEHNRLYWYRQTLGQGPEFLTYFQNEAQLEKSRLLSDRFSAERPKGSFSTLEIQRTEQGDSAMYLCASSLYVSGRGKKPEAFFGQGTRLTVV.

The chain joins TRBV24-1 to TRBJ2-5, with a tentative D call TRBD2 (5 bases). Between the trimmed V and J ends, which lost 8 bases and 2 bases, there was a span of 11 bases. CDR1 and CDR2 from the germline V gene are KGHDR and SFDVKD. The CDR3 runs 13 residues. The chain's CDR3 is CATKGGGQETQYF. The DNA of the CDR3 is TGTGCCACCAAAGGAGGAGGTCAAGAGACCCAGTACTTC.

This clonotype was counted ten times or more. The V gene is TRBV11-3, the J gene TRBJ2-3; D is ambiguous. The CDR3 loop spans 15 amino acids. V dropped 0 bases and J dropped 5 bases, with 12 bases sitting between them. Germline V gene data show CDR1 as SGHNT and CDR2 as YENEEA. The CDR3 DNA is TGTGCCAGCAGCTTAGACCCCAGTCCGAGAGATACGCAGTATTTT. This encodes CASSLDPSPRDTQYF.

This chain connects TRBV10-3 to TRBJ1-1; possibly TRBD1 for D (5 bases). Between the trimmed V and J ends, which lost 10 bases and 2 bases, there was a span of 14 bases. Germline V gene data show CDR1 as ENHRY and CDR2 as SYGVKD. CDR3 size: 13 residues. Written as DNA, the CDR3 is TGTGCCACGCAGGACATTATAAACACTGAAGCTTTCTTT. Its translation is CATQDIINTEAFF.

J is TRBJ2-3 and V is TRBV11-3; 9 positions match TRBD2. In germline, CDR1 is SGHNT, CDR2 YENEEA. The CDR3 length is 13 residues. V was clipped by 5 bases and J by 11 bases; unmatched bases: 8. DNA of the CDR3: TGTGCCAGCAGCAGAGGACTAGCGCCGGAGCAGTATTTT. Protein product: CASSRGLAPEQYF. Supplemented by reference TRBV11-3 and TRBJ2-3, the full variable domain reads EAGVVQSPRYKIIEKKQPVAFWCNPISGHNTLYWYLQNLGQGPELLIRYENEEAVDDSQLPKDRFSAERLKGVDSTLKIQPAELGDSAVYLCASSRGLAPEQYFGPGTRLTVL.

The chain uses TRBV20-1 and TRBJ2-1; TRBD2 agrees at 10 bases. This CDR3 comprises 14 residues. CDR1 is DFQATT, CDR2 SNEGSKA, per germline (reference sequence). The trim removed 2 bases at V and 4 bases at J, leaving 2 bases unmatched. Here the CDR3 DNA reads TGCAGTGCTAGAAGCGGGAGGGGGTACAATGAGCAGTTCTTC. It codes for CSARSGRGYNEQFF.

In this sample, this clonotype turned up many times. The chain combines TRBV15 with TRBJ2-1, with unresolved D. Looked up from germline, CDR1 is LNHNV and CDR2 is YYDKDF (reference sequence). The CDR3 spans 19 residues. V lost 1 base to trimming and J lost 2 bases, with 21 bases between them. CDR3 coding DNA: TGTGCCACCAGCAGAGCCTCGTTGTGGGGATTATCCACCTACAATGAGCAGTTCTTC. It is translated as CATSRASLWGLSTYNEQFF.

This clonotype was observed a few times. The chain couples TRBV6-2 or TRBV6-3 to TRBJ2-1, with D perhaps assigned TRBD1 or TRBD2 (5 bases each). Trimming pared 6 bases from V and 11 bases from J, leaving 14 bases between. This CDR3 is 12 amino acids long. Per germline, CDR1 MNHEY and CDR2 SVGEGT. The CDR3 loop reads CASSTGTGKQFF. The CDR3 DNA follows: TGTGCCAGCAGCACGGGGACGGGTAAGCAGTTCTTC.

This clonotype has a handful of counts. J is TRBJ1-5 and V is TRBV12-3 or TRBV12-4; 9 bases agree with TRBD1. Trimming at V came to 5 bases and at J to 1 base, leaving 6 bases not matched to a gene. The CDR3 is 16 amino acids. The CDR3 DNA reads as TGTGCCAGCAGTCCGTCGGACAGGGGAAGCAATCAGCCCCAGCATTTT. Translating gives CASSPSDRGSNQPQHF.

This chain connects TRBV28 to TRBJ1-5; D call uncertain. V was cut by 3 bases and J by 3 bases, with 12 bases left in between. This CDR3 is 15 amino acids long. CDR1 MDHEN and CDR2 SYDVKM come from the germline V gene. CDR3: CASSLLQTNNQPQHF. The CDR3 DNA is TGTGCCAGCAGTTTGTTGCAGACGAACAATCAGCCCCAGCATTTT.

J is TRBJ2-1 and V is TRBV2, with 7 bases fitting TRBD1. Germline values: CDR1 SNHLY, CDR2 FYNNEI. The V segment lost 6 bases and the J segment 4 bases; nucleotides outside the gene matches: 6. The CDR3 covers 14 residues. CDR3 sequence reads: CASSDRVRYNEQFF. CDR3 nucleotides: TGTGCCAGCAGCGACAGGGTCCGATACAATGAGCAGTTCTTC.

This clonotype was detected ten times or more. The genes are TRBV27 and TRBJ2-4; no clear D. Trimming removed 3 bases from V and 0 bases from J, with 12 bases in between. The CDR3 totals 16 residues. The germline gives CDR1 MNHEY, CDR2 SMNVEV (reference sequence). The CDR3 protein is CASSLDGPRAKNIQYF. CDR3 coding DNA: TGTGCCAGCAGTTTGGACGGTCCGAGAGCCAAAAACATTCAGTACTTC.

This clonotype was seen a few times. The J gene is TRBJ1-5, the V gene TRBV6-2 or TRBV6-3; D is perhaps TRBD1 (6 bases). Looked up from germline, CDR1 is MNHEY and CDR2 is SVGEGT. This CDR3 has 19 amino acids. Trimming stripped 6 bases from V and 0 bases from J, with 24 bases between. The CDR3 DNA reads TGTGCCAGCAGAACTCTAACAGGGCCGGTGGGCGGTAGCAATCAGCCCCAGCATTTT. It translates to CASRTLTGPVGGSNQPQHF.

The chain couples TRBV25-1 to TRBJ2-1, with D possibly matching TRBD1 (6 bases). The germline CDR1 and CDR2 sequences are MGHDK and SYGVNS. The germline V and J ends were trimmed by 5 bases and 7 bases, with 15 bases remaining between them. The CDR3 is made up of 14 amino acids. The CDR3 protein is CASSTRSRGNEQFF. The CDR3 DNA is TGTGCCAGCAGTACTAGGAGTAGGGGGAATGAGCAGTTCTTC.

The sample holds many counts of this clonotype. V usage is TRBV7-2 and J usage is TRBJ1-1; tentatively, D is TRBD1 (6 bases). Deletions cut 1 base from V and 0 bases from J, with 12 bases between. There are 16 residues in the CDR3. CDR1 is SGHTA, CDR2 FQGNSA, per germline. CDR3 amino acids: CASSLGPGAMNTEAFF. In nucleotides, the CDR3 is TGTGCCAGCAGCTTAGGTCCGGGGGCAATGAACACTGAAGCTTTCTTT. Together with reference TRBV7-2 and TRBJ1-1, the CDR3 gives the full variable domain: GAGVSQSPSNKVTEKGKDVELRCDPISGHTALYWYRQSLGQGLEFLIYFQGNSAPDKSGLPSDRFSAERTGGSVSTLTIQRTQQEDSAVYLCASSLGPGAMNTEAFFGQGTRLTVV.

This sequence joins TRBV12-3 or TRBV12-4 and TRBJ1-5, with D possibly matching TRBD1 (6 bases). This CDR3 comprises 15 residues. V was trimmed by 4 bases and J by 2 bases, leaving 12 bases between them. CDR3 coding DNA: TGTGCCAGCAGTTCGGACAGCGAGGGCAATCAGCCCCAGCATTTT. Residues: CASSSDSEGNQPQHF.

The CDR3 sequence is CASSRTGLHYGYTF. The CDR3 DNA is TGTGCCAGCAGCAGGACAGGGCTGCACTATGGCTACACCTTC. This rearrangement joins TRBV6-6 to TRBJ1-2; 8 nucleotides align to TRBD1. Losses at the gene ends were 6 bases for V and 3 bases for J; bases not matched to a gene: 6. The CDR3 is 14 residues long. Germline V lookup: CDR1 MNHNY, CDR2 SVGAGI (reference sequence).

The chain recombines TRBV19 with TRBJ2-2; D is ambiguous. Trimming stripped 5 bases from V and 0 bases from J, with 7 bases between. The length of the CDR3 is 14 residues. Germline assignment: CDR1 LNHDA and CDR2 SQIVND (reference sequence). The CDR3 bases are TGTGCCAGTAGTGTCACAGCGAACACCGGGGAGCTGTTTTTT. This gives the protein CASSVTANTGELFF.

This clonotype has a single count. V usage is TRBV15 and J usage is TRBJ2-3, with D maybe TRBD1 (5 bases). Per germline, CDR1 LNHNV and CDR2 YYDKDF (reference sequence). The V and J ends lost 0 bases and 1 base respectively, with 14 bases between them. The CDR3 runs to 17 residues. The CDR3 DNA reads TGTGCCACCAGCAGAGAAAGGGGCAGCCTCCGCACAGATACGCAGTATTTT. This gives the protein CATSRERGSLRTDTQYF.

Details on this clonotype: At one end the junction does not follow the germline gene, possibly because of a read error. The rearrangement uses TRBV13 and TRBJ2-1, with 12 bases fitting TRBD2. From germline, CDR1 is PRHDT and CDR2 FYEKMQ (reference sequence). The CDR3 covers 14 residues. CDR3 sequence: CASSWSSGRDEQFF. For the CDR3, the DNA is TGCGCCAGCAGCTGGTCTAGCGGGAGGGATGAGCAGTTCTTC. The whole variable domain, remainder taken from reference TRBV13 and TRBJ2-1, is AAGVIQSPRHLIKEKRETATLKCYPIPRHDTVYWYQQGPGQDPQFLISFYEKMQSDKGSIPDRFSAQQFSDYHSELNMSSLELGDSALYFCASSWSSGRDEQFFGPGTRLTVL.

The DNA of the CDR3 is TGTGCCAGCAGTTTAATGGAGGGCTACGAGCAGTACTTC. Protein product: CASSLMEGYEQYF. The chain has TRBV12-3 or TRBV12-4 and TRBJ2-7, with D possibly being TRBD2 (6 bases). V lost 2 bases and J 3 bases, leaving 8 bases between the germline ends. This CDR3 contains 13 residues.

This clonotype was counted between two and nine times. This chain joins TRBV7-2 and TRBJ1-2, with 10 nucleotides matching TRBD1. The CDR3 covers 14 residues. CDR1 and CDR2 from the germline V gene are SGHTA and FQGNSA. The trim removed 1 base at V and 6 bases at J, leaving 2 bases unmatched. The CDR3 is CASSLGTGGNGYTF. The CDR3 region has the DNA TGTGCCAGCAGCTTAGGGACAGGGGGTAATGGCTACACCTTC.

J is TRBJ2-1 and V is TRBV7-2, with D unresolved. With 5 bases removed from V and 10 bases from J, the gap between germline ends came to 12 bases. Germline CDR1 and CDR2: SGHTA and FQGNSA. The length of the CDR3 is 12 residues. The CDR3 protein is CASSPLSKEQFF. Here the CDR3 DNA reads TGTGCCAGCAGCCCACTGAGCAAGGAGCAGTTCTTC.

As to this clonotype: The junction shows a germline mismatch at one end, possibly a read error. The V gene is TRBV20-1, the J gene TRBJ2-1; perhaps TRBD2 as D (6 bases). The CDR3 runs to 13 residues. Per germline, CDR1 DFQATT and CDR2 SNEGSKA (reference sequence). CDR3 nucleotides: TGCAGTGCTTGGCGGGACTCCAACAATGAGCAGTTCTTC. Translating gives CSAWRDSNNEQFF.

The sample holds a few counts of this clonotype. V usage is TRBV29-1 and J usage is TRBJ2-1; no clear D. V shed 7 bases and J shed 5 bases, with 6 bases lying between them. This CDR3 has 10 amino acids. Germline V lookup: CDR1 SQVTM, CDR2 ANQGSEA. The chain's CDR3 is CSGGNNEQFF. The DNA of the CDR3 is TGCAGCGGCGGCAACAATGAGCAGTTCTTC.